These 22 T cell receptor beta chains originate from one sample sequenced in a study of cytomegalovirus exposure and HLA in healthy donors. The PCR employed 60 Vbeta primers together with 13 Jbeta primers. Produced via immunoSEQ multiplex PCR; TCRdb's table is partial and in-frame only. Of 100,000 to 130,000 clones detected, roughly three quarters appear once; the ten largest clones hold more than 2%. The material sequenced was PBMCs. The receptor set was obtained from a young man in good health and CMV-seronegative.

Concerning this clone itself: A far larger clone is only one base removed, so a read error is likely. The chain has TRBV6-4 and TRBJ2-1; 9 bases line up with TRBD2. There are 14 residues in the CDR3. The V and J ends lost 3 bases and 6 bases, in that order; junction bases with no gene match: 3. CDR1 and CDR2 (germline): MRHNA, SNTAGT. CDR3 region: CASSEGGGANEQFF. The CDR3 region has the DNA TGTGCCAGCAGTGAAGGCGGGGGGGCCAATGAGCAGTTCTTC.

The chain couples TRBV5-4 to TRBJ1-2; 8 bases fit TRBD1. Germline V gene sequence: CDR1 SGHNT, CDR2 YYREEE (reference sequence). Trimming at V came to 0 bases and at J to 6 bases, leaving 4 bases not matched to a gene. The length of the CDR3 is 14 residues. CDR3 in DNA: TGTGCCAGCAGCTTGGGGGGACAGGCTAATGGCTACACCTTC. Amino acids: CASSLGGQANGYTF.

This clone was detected only once. Compared with germline, one end of the junction differs, possibly owing to a read error. V usage is TRBV7-8 and J usage is TRBJ2-3, with TRBD2 identical over 11 bases. The CDR3 contains 19 residues. Germline V lookup: CDR1 SGHVS, CDR2 FQNEAQ. The CDR3 coding sequence is TGTGCCGGCAGCTTAGAAGTACTAGCGGGGGAGAAGGGCACAGATACGCAGTATTTT. Translating it yields CAGSLEVLAGEKGTDTQYF.

The V and J genes are TRBV5-1 and TRBJ2-3; 8 bases map to TRBD2. The V gene's germline CDR1 is SGHRS and CDR2 YFSETQ. J lost 4 bases, V lost 4 bases, and 11 bases had no gene match. This CDR3 comprises 16 residues. CDR3 nucleotide sequence: TGCGCCAGCAGCCCAATCTGGAGCGGGGGAGCAGATACGCAGTATTTT. This codes for CASSPIWSGGADTQYF. The full variable domain, rest sourced from reference TRBV5-1 and TRBJ2-3, is KAGVTQTPRYLIKTRGQQVTLSCSPISGHRSVSWYQQTPGQGLQFLFEYFSETQRNKGNFPGRFSGRQFSNSRSEMNVSTLELGDSALYLCASSPIWSGGADTQYFGPGTRLTVL.

This clone was recorded only once. The chain links TRBV9 to TRBJ2-7; the D is unclear. The CDR3 totals 17 residues. V lost 2 bases, J lost 1 base, and 19 bases lay in between. Germline CDR1 reads SGDLS; CDR2 reads YYNGEE. CDR3 bases: TGTGCCAGCAGCGTTGTCTTTTTATTCTTAAAATCCTACGAGCAGTACTTC. Translation: CASSVVFLFLKSYEQYF.

CDR3 DNA: TGTGCCACCAGCAGAAATAAGGGAGTCTCTGGAAACACCATATATTTT. Its protein is CATSRNKGVSGNTIYF. The chain has TRBV15 and TRBJ1-3; D not certain. This CDR3 spans 16 amino acids. V was cut by 2 bases and J by 0 bases, with 11 bases left in between. Germline V gene lookup returns CDR1 LNHNV and CDR2 YYDKDF (reference sequence).

This clone has only one observation. J is TRBJ1-1 and V is TRBV11-1; no reliable D call. This CDR3 has 12 residues. Germline CDR1 is SGHAT and CDR2 is FQDESV (reference sequence). Trimming removed 3 bases from V and 5 bases from J, with 7 bases in between. The CDR3, as DNA: TGTGCCAGCAGCTTTCCCCTGACTGAAGCTTTCTTT. It specifies CASSFPLTEAFF.

The V call is TRBV2, the J call TRBJ1-2; TRBD1 aligns across 11 bases. The CDR3 is 15 amino acids. Germline V gives CDR1 SNHLY, CDR2 FYNNEI. V shed 5 bases, J shed 1 base, and the junction held 3 bases outside the gene matches. The CDR3 nucleotides are TGTGCCAGCAGTAGTGGGACAGGGGGTAACTATGGCTACACCTTC. As protein: CASSSGTGGNYGYTF.

V is TRBV7-9 and J is TRBJ1-5, with 8 bases aligning to TRBD1. The CDR3 has 18 amino acids. V was pared by 0 bases and J by 3 bases, with 10 bases of the junction left unmatched. Germline-derived CDR1 and CDR2 are SEHNR and FQNEAQ (reference sequence). The CDR3 region is CASSLASTGTGANQPQHF. DNA for the CDR3: TGTGCCAGCAGCTTAGCTTCCACCGGGACAGGAGCCAATCAGCCCCAGCATTTT. The full variable domain, rest sourced from reference TRBV7-9 and TRBJ1-5, is DTGVSQNPRHKITKRGQNVTFRCDPISEHNRLYWYRQTLGQGPEFLTYFQNEAQLEKSRLLSDRFSAERPKGSFSTLEIQRTEQGDSAMYLCASSLASTGTGANQPQHFGDGTRLSIL.

In its sample, this clone was seen once. CDR3 coding DNA: TGCAGCGTTGCCTTTCTAGCGGGGGGACGCACAGATACGCAGTATTTT. It is translated as CSVAFLAGGRTDTQYF. The V gene is TRBV29-1, the J gene TRBJ2-3; 11 positions agree with TRBD2. There are 16 residues in the CDR3. Germline trimming cut 4 bases from V and 1 base from J; bases unmatched to any gene: 7. In germline, CDR1 is SQVTM, CDR2 ANQGSEA.

The rearrangement joins TRBV19 to TRBJ1-2, with D hard to call. In germline, CDR1 is LNHDA, CDR2 SQIVND (reference sequence). V gave up 7 bases and J gave up 2 bases, with 11 bases separating them. The CDR3 totals 13 residues. DNA of the CDR3: TGTGCCAGTACGGAGACGAAAAACTATGGCTACACCTTC. Its translation is CASTETKNYGYTF. Supplemented by reference TRBV19 and TRBJ1-2, the full variable domain reads DGGITQSPKYLFRKEGQNVTLSCEQNLNHDAMYWYRQDPGQGLRLIYYSQIVNDFQKGDIAEGYSVSREKKESFPLTVTSAQKNPTAFYLCASTETKNYGYTFGSGTRLTVV.

This clone came up many times. V gene TRBV6-1 combines with J gene TRBJ1-1; no clear D gene. Per germline, CDR1 MNHNS and CDR2 SASEGT. Trimming removed 1 base from V and 1 base from J, with 7 bases in between. This CDR3 spans 14 amino acids. This chain's CDR3 is CASSEGGENTEAFF. In DNA form, the CDR3 reads TGTGCCAGCAGTGAAGGGGGAGAGAACACTGAAGCTTTCTTT.

About this clone: An end of the junction does not agree with germline; a read error may underlie this. The chain employs TRBV5-1 and TRBJ1-2; possibly TRBD1 for D (5 bases). The CDR3 is 15 residues long. Per the germline V gene, CDR1 is SGHRS and CDR2 is YFSETQ. The CDR3 spells CASSLDDSDLYGYSF. CDR3 coding DNA: TGCGCCAGCAGCTTGGATGACAGCGACCTCTATGGCTACTCCTTC.

To note about this clone: One end of the junction does not line up with germline, which may come from a read error. The chain couples TRBV5-4 to TRBJ1-2, with D maybe TRBD1 (6 bases). The CDR3 length is 17 residues. Germline V gene lookup returns CDR1 SGHNT and CDR2 YYREEE (reference sequence). The CDR3 sequence: CASSLFRGANSNYGYPF. The DNA of the CDR3 is TGTGCCAGCAGCTTGTTCAGGGGCGCGAATTCCAACTATGGCTACCCCTTC.

The chain links TRBV7-9 to TRBJ2-2; 7 bases are a match to TRBD1. This CDR3 is built from 15 residues. Trimming cost V 5 bases and J 0 bases; bases outside gene matches: 3. Germline assignment: CDR1 SEHNR and CDR2 FQNEAQ (reference sequence). The CDR3 DNA sequence: TGTGCCAGCAGCGCTGGGACAGCGAACACCGGGGAGCTGTTTTTT. Its protein is CASSAGTANTGELFF.

The chain employs TRBV11-3 and TRBJ2-5, with TRBD1 matching over 7 bases. Germline lookup yields CDR1 SGHNT and CDR2 YENEEA. The J segment lost 11 bases and the V segment lost 8 bases, leaving 14 bases of the junction unmatched. This CDR3 spans 13 amino acids. This chain's CDR3 is CASGPSGTAYQYF. The CDR3 nucleotides are TGTGCCAGCGGACCGTCCGGGACAGCCTATCAGTACTTC.

The CDR3, as DNA: TGTGCCAGCAGTGCCCTTTCCGGCCAAGAGACCCAGTACTTC. Encoded protein: CASSALSGQETQYF. This chain links TRBV25-1 with TRBJ2-5; no clear D gene. This CDR3 comprises 14 residues. Per the germline V gene, CDR1 is MGHDK and CDR2 is SYGVNS. V was clipped by 4 bases and J by 1 base, with 10 bases between them.

The CDR3 loop is CASSPNSGGAGEQFF. The CDR3 nucleotides read TGTGCCAGCAGCCCAAATAGCGGGGGGGCCGGTGAGCAGTTCTTC. V and J are TRBV7-2 and TRBJ2-1; 11 nucleotides align to TRBD2. With 5 bases clipped from V and 9 bases from J, the junction kept 9 bases outside the gene matches. There are 15 residues in the CDR3. Looked up from germline, CDR1 is SGHTA and CDR2 is FQGNSA.

By share, this clone ranks as medium-sized (0.01 to 0.1%). Other DNA sequences within the sample encode an identical CDR3. The rearrangement joins TRBV4-2 to TRBJ1-5; 9 positions agree with TRBD1. Germline CDR1 reads LGHNA; CDR2 reads YNFKEQ. Germline trimming cut 0 bases from V and 5 bases from J; bases unmatched to any gene: 5. The CDR3 spans 16 residues. The CDR3 sequence is CASSQETGQGDQPQHF. The CDR3 coding sequence is TGTGCCAGCAGCCAAGAAACGGGACAGGGAGATCAGCCCCAGCATTTT.

The J gene is TRBJ1-4, the V gene TRBV7-8, with 9 bases fitting TRBD1. Trimming removed 4 bases from V and 8 bases from J; junction bases left unmatched: 8. Germline values: CDR1 SGHVS, CDR2 FQNEAQ. The CDR3 extends over 15 amino acids. The CDR3 DNA sequence: TGTGCCAGCAGCTCCTTAGGGACAGGGCGCGAAAAACTGTTTTTT. Encoded protein: CASSSLGTGREKLFF.

The J gene is TRBJ2-1, the V gene TRBV7-3, with 7 bases lining up with TRBD2. V lost 6 bases and J lost 0; bases outside the gene matches: 8. CDR1 SGHTA and CDR2 FQGTGA come from the germline V gene. This CDR3 has 16 residues. The CDR3 region is CASSSPSGGSYNEQFF. The CDR3 DNA is TGTGCCAGCAGTTCCCCTAGCGGTGGCTCCTACAATGAGCAGTTCTTC. Supplemented by reference TRBV7-3 and TRBJ2-1, the full variable domain reads GAGVSQTPSNKVTEKGKYVELRCDPISGHTALYWYRQSLGQGPEFLIYFQGTGAADDSGLPNDRFFAVRPEGSVSTLKIQRTERGDSAVYLCASSSPSGGSYNEQFFGPGTRLTVL.

This clone was seen only a few times. The V gene is TRBV4-3, the J gene TRBJ1-2, with TRBD1 matching over 7 bases. This CDR3 is built from 17 residues. Germline V gene data show CDR1 as LGHNA and CDR2 as YSLEER. Trimming removed 4 bases from V and 4 bases from J; junction bases left unmatched: 15. The CDR3 loop is CASSLDGAGQTLYGYTF. CDR3 nucleotide sequence: TGCGCCAGCAGCCTAGATGGGGCGGGACAGACCCTCTATGGCTACACCTTC.